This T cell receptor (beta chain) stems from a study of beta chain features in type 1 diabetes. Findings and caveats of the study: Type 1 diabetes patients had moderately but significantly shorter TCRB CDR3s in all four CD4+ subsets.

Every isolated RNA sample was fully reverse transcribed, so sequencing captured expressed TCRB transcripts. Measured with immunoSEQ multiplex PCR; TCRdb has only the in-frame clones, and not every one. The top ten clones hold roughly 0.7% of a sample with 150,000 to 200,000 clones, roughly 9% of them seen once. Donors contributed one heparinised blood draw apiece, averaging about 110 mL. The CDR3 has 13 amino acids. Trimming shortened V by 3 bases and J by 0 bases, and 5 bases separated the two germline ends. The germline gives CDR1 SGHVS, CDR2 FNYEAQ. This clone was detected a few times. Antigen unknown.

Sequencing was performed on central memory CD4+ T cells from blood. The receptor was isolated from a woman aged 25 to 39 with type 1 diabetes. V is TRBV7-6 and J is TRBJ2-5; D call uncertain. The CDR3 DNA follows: TGTGCCAGCAGCTTCTCCTACCAAGAGACCCAGTACTTC. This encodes CASSFSYQETQYF.